This T cell receptor beta chain was sequenced in a study of long-term antiretroviral therapy in people with HIV. With survey level as its setting, the immunoSEQ assay was v3.0. TCRdb's table, derived via immunoSEQ multiplex PCR, lists solely in-frame clones and lacks some. The sample consists of around 25,000 clones, about 86% of them appearing once. In its sample, this clone was seen once. The CDR3 has 15 amino acids. V lost 3 bases and J 4 bases, leaving 16 bases between the germline ends. Germline assignment: CDR1 SNHLY and CDR2 FYNNEI. This receptor was identified in a woman under 40 with HIV. Specimen: unsorted PBMCs, collected 1.9 years after starting antiretroviral therapy. The rearrangement links TRBV2 to TRBJ2-7; possible D gene TRBD2, 6 bases. CDR3 region: CASSDLGDSLYEQYV. CDR3 nucleotide sequence: TGTGCCAGCAGTGATTTGGGGGACTCACTATACGAGCAGTACGTC.